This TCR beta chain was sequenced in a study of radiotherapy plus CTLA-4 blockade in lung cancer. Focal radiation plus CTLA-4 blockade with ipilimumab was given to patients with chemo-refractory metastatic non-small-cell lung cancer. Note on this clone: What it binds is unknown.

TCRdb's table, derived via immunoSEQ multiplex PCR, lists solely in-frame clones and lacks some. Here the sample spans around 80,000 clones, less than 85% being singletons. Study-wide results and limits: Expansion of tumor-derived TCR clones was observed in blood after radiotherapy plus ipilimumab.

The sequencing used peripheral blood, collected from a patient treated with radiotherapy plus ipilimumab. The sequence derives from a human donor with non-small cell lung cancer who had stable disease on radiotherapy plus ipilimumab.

This CDR3 reads CASSQGQTQYF. The DNA for the CDR3 is TGTGCCAGCAGCCAAGGGCAGACCCAGTACTTC. The rearrangement uses TRBV14 and TRBJ2-5; D gene uncertain. The CDR3 loop spans 11 amino acids. The V and J ends lost 1 base and 6 bases respectively, with 3 bases between them. Germline values: CDR1 SGHDN, CDR2 FVKESK.